This T cell receptor beta chain was profiled in a study of cytomegalovirus exposure and HLA in healthy donors. Overall study results and limits: In vitro confirmation showed a few CMV-associated chains to be CMV antigen specific.

Generated by immunoSEQ multiplex PCR, the TCRdb table keeps only in-frame clones and is missing some. Of fewer than 200,000 clones in the sample, approximately 87% were seen once. Trimming removed 1 base at V and 5 bases at J, with 10 bases between. The germline V gene encodes CDR1 SNHLY and CDR2 FYNNEI. The CDR3 consists of 14 residues. Note on this clone: Its antigen remains unknown.

The specimen was PBMCs. The V and J genes are TRBV2 and TRBJ2-3; D ambiguous. This TCR came from a woman younger than 45 in good health and CMV-seronegative. This chain's CDR3 is CASSEGRMVDTQYF. The CDR3 nucleotides read TGTGCCAGCAGTGAAGGCAGGATGGTAGATACGCAGTATTTT.